This record looks at one T cell receptor beta chain sequence and its context. Its antigen is unknown. The data are from a study of OX40 agonist ivuxolimab in advanced cancers. General observations from the study: Among patients with partial responses at 0.1-3.0 mg/kg, clonal expansion was among the lowest.

Trimming took 1 base from V and 3 from J, leaving 9 bases between them. The CDR3 totals 14 residues. Germline CDR1 SGHVS, CDR2 FQNEAQ. Generated by immunoSEQ multiplex PCR, the TCRdb table keeps only in-frame clones and is missing some. Altogether some 45,000 clones are present, around 86% being singletons, with the ten largest covering under 15%. This chain links TRBV7-8 with TRBJ1-1; no definite D call. The TCR originated in an adult with an advanced solid tumor such as melanoma, head and neck, liver or kidney cancer. The source was CD4+ or CD8+ T cells sorted from blood, collected in a trial of the OX40 agonist ivuxolimab. The CDR3 is CASSLETLDTEAFF. As DNA, the CDR3 is TGTGCCAGCAGCTTAGAGACCCTCGACACTGAAGCTTTCTTT.